This T cell receptor beta chain was documented in a study of T cell responses to AZD1222 COVID-19 vaccine. Using immunoSEQ multiplex PCR, the repertoire was profiled, and TCRdb retains in-frame clones only, with some absent. This repertoire comprises 150,000 or so clones; its ten largest clones make up about 2.2%. CDR3 length: 15 amino acids. Trimming removed 7 bases at V and 7 bases at J, with 23 bases between. Germline V gives CDR1 SGHRS, CDR2 YFSETQ. This clonotype was sampled from an adult in good health. The chain recombines TRBV5-1 with TRBJ1-2; D perhaps matches TRBD1 (6 bases). Sequenced: peripheral blood. The CDR3 loop is CASHTPTGGAVGYTF. In nucleotides, the CDR3 is TGCGCCAGCCACACCCCGACGGGGGGCGCGGTTGGCTACACCTTC. Using reference TRBV5-1 and TRBJ1-2 for the parts outside the CDR3, the full variable domain is KAGVTQTPRYLIKTRGQQVTLSCSPISGHRSVSWYQQTPGQGLQFLFEYFSETQRNKGNFPGRFSGRQFSNSRSEMNVSTLELGDSALYLCASHTPTGGAVGYTFGSGTRLTVV.